This TCR beta chain was identified in a study of blood T cell repertoires in COVID-19. Assay: immunoSEQ multiplex PCR; the TCRdb copy retains only in-frame clones and omits some. The top ten hold roughly 10% of the sample, which has 210,000 or so clones, roughly 85% seen once. The V and J ends lost 2 bases and 10 bases respectively, with 12 bases between them. Germline CDR1 LGHDT, CDR2 YNNKEL (reference sequence). The CDR3 covers 13 residues. Sequenced: PBMCs or T cells enriched from blood (not recorded which). This chain connects TRBV3-1 (or the pseudogene TRBV3-2) to TRBJ2-1; perhaps TRBD1 as D (6 bases). The source is a man between 25 and 39 years old who had recovered from COVID-19. The chain's CDR3 is CASSQTGLQEQFF. The DNA for the CDR3 is TGTGCCAGCAGCCAAACAGGGTTACAAGAGCAGTTCTTC.